This T cell receptor beta chain is drawn from a study of OX40 agonist ivuxolimab in advanced cancers. The overall study: With a range of roughly 20 to 80, age averaged roughly 60 years, and around 83% were male. Findings and limits, study-wide: Both CD4+ and CD8+ T cell populations in blood had undergone clonal expansion by week 6 at 0.1 to 3.0 mg/kg.

Repertoires were generated with immunoSEQ multiplex PCR, while TCRdb's copy carries only in-frame clones and drops some. The sample includes 40,000 to 60,000 clones, more than 65% of them seen just once. A remark on this clone: Its antigen is undetermined.

The V end lost 3 bases, the J end lost 0 bases, and 23 bases lay between the germline ends. In germline, CDR1 is LNHDA, CDR2 SQIVND (reference sequence). The CDR3 has 19 residues. This sample comprised CD4+ or CD8+ T cells sorted from blood, obtained in a trial of the OX40 agonist ivuxolimab. This receptor was obtained from an adult with an advanced solid tumor such as melanoma, head and neck, liver or kidney cancer. The J gene is TRBJ1-1, the V gene TRBV19; perhaps TRBD1 as D (5 bases). CDR3 nucleotides: TGTGCCAGTAGTATGGTGCGACAGATCCCAGGCCCCGTGAACACTGAAGCTTTCTTT. Amino acid sequence: CASSMVRQIPGPVNTEAFF.